This T cell receptor (beta chain) is drawn from a study of radiotherapy plus CTLA-4 blockade in lung cancer. This clone was counted a few times. This table comes from immunoSEQ multiplex PCR, and its TCRdb copy is limited to in-frame clones, with some not included. Here the sample spans 55,000 to 70,000 clones, under 80% being singletons. The clonotype was recovered from a human donor with non-small cell lung cancer who had a complete response to radiotherapy plus ipilimumab. The material was peripheral blood, obtained from a patient treated with radiotherapy plus ipilimumab.

The CDR3 sequence is CSVPPFLAGRTDTQYF. CDR3 in DNA: TGCAGCGTCCCACCCTTTCTAGCGGGTAGGACAGATACGCAGTATTTT. The rearrangement joins TRBV29-1 to TRBJ2-3; the match to TRBD2 covers 8 bases. Germline values: CDR1 SQVTM, CDR2 ANQGSEA. The CDR3 runs 16 residues. J gave up 3 bases and V 6 bases, and 14 bases lay outside the gene matches.